This T cell receptor beta chain was sequenced during a study of blood T cell repertoires in COVID-19. V lost 3 bases and J 0 bases, leaving 11 bases between the germline ends. The V gene's germline CDR1 is KGHSH and CDR2 LQKENI. The CDR3 contains 15 residues. Clones were read by immunoSEQ multiplex PCR, and TCRdb kept only the in-frame ones, dropping some. The sample includes 250,000 to 350,000 clones, almost 90% of them seen just once. The chain employs TRBV18 and TRBJ1-2, with a possible D match to TRBD1 (5 bases). Input material: peripheral blood. The sequence was obtained from a woman in her thirties with COVID-19, enrolled during active disease. CDR3 residues: CASSPLDSTNYGYTF. The CDR3 DNA reads as TGTGCCAGCTCACCCCTCGACAGCACTAACTATGGCTACACCTTC.